Below, 5 T cell receptor beta chains from the same sample are listed, as sequenced in a study of blood T cell repertoires in COVID-19. The method was immunoSEQ multiplex PCR; TCRdb's version includes in-frame clones alone and lacks a portion of them. The sample lists tens of thousands of clones; roughly 84% were seen once. The material sequenced was peripheral blood. The receptors shown here come from an older woman with acute or convalescent COVID-19.

The chain employs TRBV6-5 and TRBJ1-1; D uncertain. The germline V gene has CDR1 MNHEY and CDR2 SVGAGI. This CDR3 contains 14 residues. V was pared by 7 bases and J by 4 bases, with 16 bases between. The CDR3 loop is CASISPLRSTEAFF. CDR3 in DNA: TGTGCCAGCATCTCCCCTCTTAGGAGCACTGAAGCTTTCTTT.

Note on this clone: The same CDR3 arises from other DNA sequences in this sample as well. The chain links TRBV2 to TRBJ1-6; D may be TRBD1 (5 bases). V was trimmed by 0 bases and J by 10 bases, leaving 13 bases between them. The germline V gene encodes CDR1 SNHLY and CDR2 FYNNEI. The CDR3 runs 15 residues. The CDR3 nucleotides are TGTGCCAGCAGTGAAGCGCGAGCAGGGTTGTCACCCCTCCACTTT. Translating it yields CASSEARAGLSPLHF.

This chain uses TRBV29-1 with TRBJ2-1; the match to TRBD2 covers 9 bases. Germline assignment: CDR1 SQVTM and CDR2 ANQGSEA. The CDR3 loop spans 15 amino acids. After removal of 7 bases from V and 6 bases from J, the junction contained 13 bases not matched to a gene. CDR3: CSASSGTSHSNEQFF. The CDR3 DNA is TGCAGCGCTTCCTCCGGGACTAGCCATTCCAATGAGCAGTTCTTC.

V and J are TRBV5-4 and TRBJ1-1; D is unresolved. Germline CDR1 and CDR2: SGHNT and YYREEE (reference sequence). The CDR3 contains 12 residues. V gave up 1 base and J gave up 10 bases, with 11 bases separating them. The CDR3: CASSLLGERAFF. The CDR3 coding sequence is TGTGCCAGCAGCTTGCTGGGAGAGCGAGCTTTCTTT.

This clone was seen only a few times. The chain has TRBV5-1 and TRBJ2-7; TRBD1 is a possible D gene (5 bases). CDR1 and CDR2 from the germline V gene are SGHRS and YFSETQ. The CDR3 contains 14 residues. Trimming cost V 4 bases and J 5 bases, with 16 bases left between them. The CDR3: CASSIDGQGNEQYF. CDR3 bases: TGCGCCAGCAGCATAGACGGCCAGGGCAACGAGCAGTACTTC. The full variable domain, rest sourced from reference TRBV5-1 and TRBJ2-7, is KAGVTQTPRYLIKTRGQQVTLSCSPISGHRSVSWYQQTPGQGLQFLFEYFSETQRNKGNFPGRFSGRQFSNSRSEMNVSTLELGDSALYLCASSIDGQGNEQYFGPGTRLTVT.